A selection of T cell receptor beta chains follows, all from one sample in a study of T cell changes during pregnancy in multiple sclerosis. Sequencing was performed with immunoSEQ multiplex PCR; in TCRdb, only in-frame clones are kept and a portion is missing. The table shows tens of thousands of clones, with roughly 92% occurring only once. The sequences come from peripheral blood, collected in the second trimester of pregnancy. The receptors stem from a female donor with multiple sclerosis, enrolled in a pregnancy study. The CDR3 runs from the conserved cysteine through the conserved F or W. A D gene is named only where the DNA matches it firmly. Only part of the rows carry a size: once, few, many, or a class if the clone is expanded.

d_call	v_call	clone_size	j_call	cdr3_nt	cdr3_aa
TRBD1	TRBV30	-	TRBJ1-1	TGTGCCTGGAGTGTAATTAGAGGACAGGGAAACACTGAAGCTTTCTTT	CAWSVIRGQGNTEAFF
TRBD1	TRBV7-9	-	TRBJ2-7	TGTGCCAGCAGCTTACCGAGGGGGCTCGACTACGAGCAGTACTTC	CASSLPRGLDYEQYF
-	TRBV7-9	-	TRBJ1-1	TGTGCAACATTCCAGGGCGGCGGTGGCACTGAAGCTTTCTTT	CATFQGGGGTEAFF
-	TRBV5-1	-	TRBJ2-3	TGCGCCAGCAGTAGTCTAGCGAACACAGATACGCAGTATTTT	CASSSLANTDTQYF
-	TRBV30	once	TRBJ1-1	TGTGCCTGGAAAATGACGGGATTT	CAWKMTGF
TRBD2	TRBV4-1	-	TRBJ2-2	TGCGCCAGCAGCCGCCAACTAGCGGGGGTGAACACCGGGGAGCTGTTTTTT	CASSRQLAGVNTGELFF
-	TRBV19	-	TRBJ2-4	TGTGCCAGTAGTATGGCGGGGAGGAAAAACATTCAGTACTTC	CASSMAGRKNIQYF
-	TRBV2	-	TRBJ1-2	TGTGCCAGCCCAAAAACTCAGGGACTGGATGGCTACACCTTC	CASPKTQGLDGYTF
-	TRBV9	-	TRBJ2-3	TGTGCCAGCAGCGTAGACCTTCGGACATCGGGCACAGATACGCAGTATTTT	CASSVDLRTSGTDTQYF
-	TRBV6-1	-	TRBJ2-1	TGTGCCAGCAGTGGGGGGCAGGGAGTTGGGTGGAATGAGCAGTTCTTC	CASSGGQGVGWNEQFF
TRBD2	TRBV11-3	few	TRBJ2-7	TGTGCCAGCAGCGTCGGCGGGAGGGAGGGCGAGCAGTACTTC	CASSVGGREGEQYF
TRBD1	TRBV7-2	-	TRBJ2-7	TGTGCCAGCAGCCTGATTCCAGGGGGCAGGGACGAGCAGTACTTC	CASSLIPGGRDEQYF
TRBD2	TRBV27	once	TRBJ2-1	TGTGCCAGCAGTTTATCGTGGGGTGTTAGCGGGGCGTACAATGAGCAGTTCTTC	CASSLSWGVSGAYNEQFF
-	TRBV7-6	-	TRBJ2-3	TGTGCCAGCAGCTTATTGGGACACAGCACAGATACGCAGTATTTT	CASSLLGHSTDTQYF
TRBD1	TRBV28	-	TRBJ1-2	TGTGCCAGCAGTCGCGGGGACAGTTATGGCTACACCTTC	CASSRGDSYGYTF
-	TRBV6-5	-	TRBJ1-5	TGTGCCAGCAGTTATCGACGGACTAATCAGCCCCAGCATTTT	CASSYRRTNQPQHF
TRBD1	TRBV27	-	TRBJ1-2	TGTGCCAGCAGTTTTACGACAGGGTATGGCTACACCTTC	CASSFTTGYGYTF
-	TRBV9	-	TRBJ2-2	TGTGCCAGCAGCGTAGGGCCCGGGGAGCTGTTTTTT	CASSVGPGELFF
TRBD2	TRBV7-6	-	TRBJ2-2	TGTGCCAGCAGCTTGGGAGCGGGGGGGCCGGGCACCGGGGAGCTGTTTTTT	CASSLGAGGPGTGELFF
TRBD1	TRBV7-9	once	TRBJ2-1	TGTGCCAGCAGCCTCGGACAGGGGCTGTACAATGAGCAGTTCTTC	CASSLGQGLYNEQFF
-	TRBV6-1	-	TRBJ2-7	TGTGCCAGCAGTGCAGGAACCATCTACGAGCAGTACTTC	CASSAGTIYEQYF